This T cell receptor (beta chain) was captured in a study of T cells in localized non-small cell lung cancer. The CDR3 has 16 amino acids. Germline V CDR1 and CDR2: MGHDK, SYGVNS. Trimming cost V 1 base and J 8 bases, with 17 bases left between them. Some clones are missing from TCRdb's copy, which holds only in-frame ones; the method was immunoSEQ multiplex PCR. The sample contains approximately 47,000 clones, roughly nine tenths of which appear only once. This rearrangement joins TRBV25-1 to TRBJ1-4; D uncertain. The sample here was PBMCs, taken before any cancer treatment. The TCR comes from a man aged 40 to 70 with stage II lung adenocarcinoma. For the CDR3, the DNA is TGTGCCAGCAGTGAATTATCCCCCGAACGGTGGGAAAAACTGTTTTTT. It yields the protein CASSELSPERWEKLFF.